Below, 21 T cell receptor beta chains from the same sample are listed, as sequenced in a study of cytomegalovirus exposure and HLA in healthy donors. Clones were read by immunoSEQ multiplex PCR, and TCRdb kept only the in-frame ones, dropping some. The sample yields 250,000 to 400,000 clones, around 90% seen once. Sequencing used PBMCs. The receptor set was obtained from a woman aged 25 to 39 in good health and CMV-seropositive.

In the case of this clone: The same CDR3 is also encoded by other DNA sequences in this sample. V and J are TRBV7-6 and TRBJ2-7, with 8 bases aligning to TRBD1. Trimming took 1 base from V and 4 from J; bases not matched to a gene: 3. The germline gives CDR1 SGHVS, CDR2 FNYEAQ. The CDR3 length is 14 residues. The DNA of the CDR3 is TGTGCCAGCAGCTTAGGGACAGGGTCGTACGAGCAGTACTTC. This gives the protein CASSLGTGSYEQYF.

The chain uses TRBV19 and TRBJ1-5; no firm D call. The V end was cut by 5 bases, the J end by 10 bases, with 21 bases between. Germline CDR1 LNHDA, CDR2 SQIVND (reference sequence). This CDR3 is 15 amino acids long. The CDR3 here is CASSAPGSGPKPQHF. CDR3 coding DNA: TGTGCCAGTAGTGCCCCGGGGAGTGGGCCCAAACCCCAGCATTTT.

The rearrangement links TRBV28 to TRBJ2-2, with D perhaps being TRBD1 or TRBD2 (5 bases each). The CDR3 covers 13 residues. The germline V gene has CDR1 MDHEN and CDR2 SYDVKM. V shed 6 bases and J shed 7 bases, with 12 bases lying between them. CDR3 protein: CASRGEGSGELFF. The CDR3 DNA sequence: TGTGCCAGCAGGGGGGAAGGTAGCGGGGAGCTGTTTTTT.

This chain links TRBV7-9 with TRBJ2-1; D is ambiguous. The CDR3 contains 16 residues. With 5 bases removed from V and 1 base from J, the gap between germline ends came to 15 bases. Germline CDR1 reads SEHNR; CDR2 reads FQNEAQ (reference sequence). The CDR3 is CASSPVSSVSYNEQFF. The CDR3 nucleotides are TGTGCCAGCAGCCCCGTATCGAGCGTGTCCTACAATGAGCAGTTCTTC.

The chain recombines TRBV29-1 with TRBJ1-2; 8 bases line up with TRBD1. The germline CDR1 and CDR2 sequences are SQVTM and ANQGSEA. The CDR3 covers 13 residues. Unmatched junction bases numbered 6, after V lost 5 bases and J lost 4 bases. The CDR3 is CSVSTGVGYGYTF. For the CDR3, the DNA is TGCAGCGTTTCGACAGGGGTGGGCTATGGCTACACCTTC.

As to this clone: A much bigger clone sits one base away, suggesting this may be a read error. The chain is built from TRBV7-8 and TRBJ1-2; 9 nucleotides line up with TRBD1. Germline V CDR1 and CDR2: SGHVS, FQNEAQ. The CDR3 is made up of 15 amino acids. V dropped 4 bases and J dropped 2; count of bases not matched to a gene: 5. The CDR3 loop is CASSSYGQGNYGYTF. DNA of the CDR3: TGTGCCAGCAGCTCCTACGGACAGGGGAACTATGGCTACACCTTC.

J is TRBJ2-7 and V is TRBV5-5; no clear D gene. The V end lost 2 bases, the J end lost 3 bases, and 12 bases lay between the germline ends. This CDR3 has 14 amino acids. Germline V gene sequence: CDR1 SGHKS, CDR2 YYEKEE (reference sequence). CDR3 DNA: TGTGCCAGCAGCTTTACAAGATCTAACTACGAGCAGTACTTC. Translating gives CASSFTRSNYEQYF.

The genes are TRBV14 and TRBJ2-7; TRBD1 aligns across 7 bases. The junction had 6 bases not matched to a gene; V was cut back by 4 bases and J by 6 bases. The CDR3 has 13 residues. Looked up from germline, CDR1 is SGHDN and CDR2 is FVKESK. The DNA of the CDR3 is TGTGCCAGCAGCCCCGGACAGGCATCCGAGCAGTACTTC. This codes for CASSPGQASEQYF.

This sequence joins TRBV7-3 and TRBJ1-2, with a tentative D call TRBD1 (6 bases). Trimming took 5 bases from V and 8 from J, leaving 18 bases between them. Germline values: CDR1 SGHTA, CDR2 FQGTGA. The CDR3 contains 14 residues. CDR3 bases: TGTGCCAGCAGCCCGACTGGGGGGGCAGGCGGCTACACCTTC. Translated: CASSPTGGAGGYTF.

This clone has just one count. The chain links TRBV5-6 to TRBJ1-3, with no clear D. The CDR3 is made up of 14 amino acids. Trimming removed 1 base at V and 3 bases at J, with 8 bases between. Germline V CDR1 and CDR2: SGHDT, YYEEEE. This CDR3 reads CASSLSQRGNTIYF. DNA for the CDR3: TGTGCCAGCAGCTTGTCCCAGCGTGGAAACACCATATATTTT.

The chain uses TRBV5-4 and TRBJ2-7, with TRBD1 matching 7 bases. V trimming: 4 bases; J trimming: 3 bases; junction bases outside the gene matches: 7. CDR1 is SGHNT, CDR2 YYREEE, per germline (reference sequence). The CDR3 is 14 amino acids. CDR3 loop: CASSDQAGGYEQYF. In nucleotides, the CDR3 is TGTGCCAGCAGCGATCAGGCAGGGGGCTACGAGCAGTACTTC.

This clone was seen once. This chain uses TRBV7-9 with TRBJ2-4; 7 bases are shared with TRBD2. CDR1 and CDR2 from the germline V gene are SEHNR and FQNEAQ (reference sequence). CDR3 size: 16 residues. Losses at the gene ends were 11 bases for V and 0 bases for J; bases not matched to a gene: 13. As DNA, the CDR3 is TGTGCCGGTCAGATTCTAGCGGTTAAAGCCAAAAACATTCAGTACTTC. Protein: CAGQILAVKAKNIQYF.

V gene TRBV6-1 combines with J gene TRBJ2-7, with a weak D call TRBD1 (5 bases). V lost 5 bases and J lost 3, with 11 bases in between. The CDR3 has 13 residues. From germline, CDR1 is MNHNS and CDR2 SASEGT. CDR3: CASSQGRRYEQYF. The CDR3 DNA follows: TGTGCCAGCAGTCAGGGAAGGCGCTACGAGCAGTACTTC.

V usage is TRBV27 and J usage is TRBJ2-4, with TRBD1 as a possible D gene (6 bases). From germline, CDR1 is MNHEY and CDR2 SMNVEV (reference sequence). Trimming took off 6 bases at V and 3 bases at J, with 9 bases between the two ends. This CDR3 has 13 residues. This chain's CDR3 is CASRDSDKNIQYF. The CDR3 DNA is TGTGCCAGCAGGGACAGCGACAAAAACATTCAGTACTTC.

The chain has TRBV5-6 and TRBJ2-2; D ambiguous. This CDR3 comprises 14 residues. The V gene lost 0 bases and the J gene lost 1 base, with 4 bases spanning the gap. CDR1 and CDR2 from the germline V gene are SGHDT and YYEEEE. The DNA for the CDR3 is TGTGCCAGCAGCTTGGGCAGGAACACCGGGGAGCTGTTTTTT. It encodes CASSLGRNTGELFF.

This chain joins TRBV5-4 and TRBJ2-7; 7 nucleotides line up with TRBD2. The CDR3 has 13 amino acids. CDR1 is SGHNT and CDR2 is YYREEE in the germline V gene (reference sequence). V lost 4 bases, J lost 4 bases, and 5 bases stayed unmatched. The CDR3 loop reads CASSPGDYYEQYF. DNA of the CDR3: TGTGCCAGCAGCCCCGGGGACTATTACGAGCAGTACTTC.

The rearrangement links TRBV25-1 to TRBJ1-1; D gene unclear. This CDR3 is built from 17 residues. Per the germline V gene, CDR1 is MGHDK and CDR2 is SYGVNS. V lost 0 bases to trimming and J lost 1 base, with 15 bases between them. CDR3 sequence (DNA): TGTGCCAGCAGTGAATATGGCACGGGGAGAGGGAACACTGAAGCTTTCTTT. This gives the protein CASSEYGTGRGNTEAFF.

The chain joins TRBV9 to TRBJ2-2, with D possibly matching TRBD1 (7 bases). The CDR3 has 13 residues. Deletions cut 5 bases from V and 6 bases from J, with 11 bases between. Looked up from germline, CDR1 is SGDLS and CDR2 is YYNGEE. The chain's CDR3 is CASRGRGAGELFF. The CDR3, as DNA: TGTGCCAGCAGAGGCAGGGGGGCCGGGGAGCTGTTTTTT. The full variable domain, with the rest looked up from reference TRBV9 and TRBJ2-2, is DSGVTQTPKHLITATGQRVTLRCSPRSGDLSVYWYQQSLDQGLQFLIQYYNGEERAKGNILERFSAQQFPDLHSELNLSSLELGDSALYFCASRGRGAGELFFGEGSRLTVL.

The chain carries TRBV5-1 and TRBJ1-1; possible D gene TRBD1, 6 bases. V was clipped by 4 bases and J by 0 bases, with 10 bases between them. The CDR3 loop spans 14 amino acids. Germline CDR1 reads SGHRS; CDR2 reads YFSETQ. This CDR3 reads CASSEGTLNTEAFF. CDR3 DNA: TGCGCCAGCAGCGAAGGGACACTGAACACTGAAGCTTTCTTT. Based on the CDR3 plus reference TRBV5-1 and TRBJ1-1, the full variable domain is KAGVTQTPRYLIKTRGQQVTLSCSPISGHRSVSWYQQTPGQGLQFLFEYFSETQRNKGNFPGRFSGRQFSNSRSEMNVSTLELGDSALYLCASSEGTLNTEAFFGQGTRLTVV.

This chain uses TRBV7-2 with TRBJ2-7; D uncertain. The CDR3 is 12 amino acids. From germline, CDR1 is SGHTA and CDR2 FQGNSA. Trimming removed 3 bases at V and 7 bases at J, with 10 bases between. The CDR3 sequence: CASSFLLGEQYF. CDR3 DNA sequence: TGTGCCAGCAGCTTCTTATTAGGGGAGCAGTACTTC.

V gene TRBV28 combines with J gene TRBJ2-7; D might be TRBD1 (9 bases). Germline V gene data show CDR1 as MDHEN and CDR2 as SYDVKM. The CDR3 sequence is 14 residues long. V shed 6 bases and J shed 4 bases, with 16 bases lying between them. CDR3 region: CASRRGDRDYEQYF. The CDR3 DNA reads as TGTGCCAGCAGGCGGGGGGACAGGGATTACGAGCAGTACTTC.